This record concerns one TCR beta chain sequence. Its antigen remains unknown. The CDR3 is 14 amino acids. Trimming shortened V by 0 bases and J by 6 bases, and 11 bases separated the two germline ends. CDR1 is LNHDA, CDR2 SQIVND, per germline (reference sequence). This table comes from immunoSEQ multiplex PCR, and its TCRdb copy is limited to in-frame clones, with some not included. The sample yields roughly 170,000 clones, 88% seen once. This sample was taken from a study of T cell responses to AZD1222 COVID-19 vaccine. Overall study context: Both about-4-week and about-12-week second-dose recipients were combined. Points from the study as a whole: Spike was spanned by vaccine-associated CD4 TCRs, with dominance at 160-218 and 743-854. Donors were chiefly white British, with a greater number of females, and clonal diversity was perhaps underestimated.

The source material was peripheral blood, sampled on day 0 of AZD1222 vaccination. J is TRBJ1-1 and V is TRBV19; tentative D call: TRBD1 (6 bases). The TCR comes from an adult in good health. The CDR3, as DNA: TGTGCCAGTAGTATAGACCCCAGGGGTCCTGAAGCTTTCTTT. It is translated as CASSIDPRGPEAFF.